The sequence of this T cell receptor (beta chain) was determined in a study of blood T cell repertoires in COVID-19. Whole-study context: From T cells, B-cell-depleted T cells, or PBMCs came the material, which was cDNA or gDNA.

Profiled with immunoSEQ multiplex PCR; TCRdb holds only in-frame clones, not every one. The repertoire holds some 15,000 clones, about four fifths seen once, with 26% in the top ten. The receptor's source is a woman between 65 and 79 years old with active COVID-19. Input material: peripheral blood.

In nucleotides, the CDR3 is TGTGCCAGTAGTGTCCCCGGGACAGCCTACGAGCAGTACTTC. As protein: CASSVPGTAYEQYF. The chain is built from TRBV19 and TRBJ2-7; 7 bases are a match to TRBD1. The CDR3 covers 14 residues. Unmatched junction bases numbered 6, after V lost 5 bases and J lost 2 bases. Germline CDR1 reads LNHDA; CDR2 reads SQIVND (reference sequence).